The present T cell receptor (beta chain) was sequenced within a study of shared clonotypes between healthy human individuals. Deletions cut 4 bases from V and 7 bases from J, with 19 bases between. The CDR3 is 15 residues long. Germline V lookup: CDR1 MDHEN, CDR2 SYDVKM. Using immunoSEQ multiplex PCR, the repertoire was profiled, and TCRdb retains in-frame clones only, with some absent. The sample contains around 440,000 clones, roughly three quarters of which appear only once. This TCR came from a woman in her 40s in good health. Some clones in this sample may be carry-over from other donors' samples. V gene TRBV28 combines with J gene TRBJ1-2; D unclear. Sequencing was done on a sample of PBMCs. The CDR3 spells CASSSTGRSKSGYTF. CDR3 bases: TGTGCCAGCAGTTCAACTGGCCGATCCAAGAGTGGCTACACCTTC.